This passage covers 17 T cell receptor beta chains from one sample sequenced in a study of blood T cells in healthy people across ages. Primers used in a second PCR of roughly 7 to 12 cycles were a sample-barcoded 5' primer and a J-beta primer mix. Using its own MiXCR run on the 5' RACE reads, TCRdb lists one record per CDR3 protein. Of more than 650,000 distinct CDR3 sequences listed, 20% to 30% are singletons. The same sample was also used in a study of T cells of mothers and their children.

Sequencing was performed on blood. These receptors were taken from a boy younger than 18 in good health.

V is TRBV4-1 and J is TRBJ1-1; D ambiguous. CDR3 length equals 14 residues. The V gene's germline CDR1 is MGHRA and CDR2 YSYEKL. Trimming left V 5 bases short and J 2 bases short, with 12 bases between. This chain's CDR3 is CASSGPLKNTEAFF. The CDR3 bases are TGCGCCAGCAGCGGGCCACTGAAAAACACTGAAGCTTTCTTT.

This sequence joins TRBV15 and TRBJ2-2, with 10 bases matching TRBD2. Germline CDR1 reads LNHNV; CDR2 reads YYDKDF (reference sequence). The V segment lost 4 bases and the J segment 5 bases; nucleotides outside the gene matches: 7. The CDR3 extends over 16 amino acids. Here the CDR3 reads CATSTAGGPSTGELFF. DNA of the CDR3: TGTGCCACCAGCACAGCGGGGGGGCCGTCAACCGGGGAGCTGTTTTTT.

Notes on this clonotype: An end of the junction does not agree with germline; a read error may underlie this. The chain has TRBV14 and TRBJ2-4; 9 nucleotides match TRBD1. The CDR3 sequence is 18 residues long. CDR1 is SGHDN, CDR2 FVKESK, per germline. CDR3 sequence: CANSQMKVTGGSKNIQYF. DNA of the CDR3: TGTGCCAACAGCCAAATGAAGGTGACAGGGGGGAGCAAAAACATTCAGTACTTC. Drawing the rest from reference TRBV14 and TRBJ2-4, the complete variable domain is EAGVTQFPSHSVIEKGQTVTLRCDPISGHDNLYWYRRVMGKEIKFLLHFVKESKQDESGMPNNRFLAERTGGTYSTLKVQPAELEDSGVYFCANSQMKVTGGSKNIQYFGAGTRLSVL.

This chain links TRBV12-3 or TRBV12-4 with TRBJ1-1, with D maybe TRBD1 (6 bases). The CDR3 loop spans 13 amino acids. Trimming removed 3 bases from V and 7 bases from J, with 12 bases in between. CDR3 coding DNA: TGTGCCAGCAGTTTCGTGCCAGGGGATGAAGCTTTCTTT. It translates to CASSFVPGDEAFF.

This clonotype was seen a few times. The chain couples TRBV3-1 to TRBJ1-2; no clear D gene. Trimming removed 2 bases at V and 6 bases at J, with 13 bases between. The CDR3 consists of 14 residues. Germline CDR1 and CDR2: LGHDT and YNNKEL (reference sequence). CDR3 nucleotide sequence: TGTGCCAGCAGCCAACCGGGAGACTCGGATGGCTACACCTTC. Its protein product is CASSQPGDSDGYTF.

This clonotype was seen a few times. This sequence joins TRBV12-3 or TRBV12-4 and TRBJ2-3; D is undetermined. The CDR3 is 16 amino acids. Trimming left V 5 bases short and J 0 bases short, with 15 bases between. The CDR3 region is CASSAVLIPSTDTQYF. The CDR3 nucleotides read TGTGCCAGCAGTGCTGTTCTCATCCCTAGCACAGATACGCAGTATTTT.

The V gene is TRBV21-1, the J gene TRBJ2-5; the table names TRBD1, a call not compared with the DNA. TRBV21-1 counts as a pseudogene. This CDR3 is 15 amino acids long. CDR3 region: CASSKGRGGLETQYF. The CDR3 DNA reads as TGCGCCAGCAGCAAAGGGAGGGGGGGTCTCGAGACCCAGTACTTC.

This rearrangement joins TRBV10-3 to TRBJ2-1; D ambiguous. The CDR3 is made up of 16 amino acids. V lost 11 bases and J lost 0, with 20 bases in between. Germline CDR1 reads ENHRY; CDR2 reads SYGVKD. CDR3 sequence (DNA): TGTGCCGTACGGACCGGGTTTTTTGGCTCCTACAATGAGCAGTTCTTC. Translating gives CAVRTGFFGSYNEQFF.

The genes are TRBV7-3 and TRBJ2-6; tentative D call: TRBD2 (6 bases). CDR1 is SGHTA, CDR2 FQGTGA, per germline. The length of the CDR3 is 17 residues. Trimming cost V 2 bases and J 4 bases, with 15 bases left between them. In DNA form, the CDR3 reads TGTGCCAGCAGCTTATATGGTAGCGGATCCGGGGCCAACGTCCTGACTTTC. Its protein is CASSLYGSGSGANVLTF.

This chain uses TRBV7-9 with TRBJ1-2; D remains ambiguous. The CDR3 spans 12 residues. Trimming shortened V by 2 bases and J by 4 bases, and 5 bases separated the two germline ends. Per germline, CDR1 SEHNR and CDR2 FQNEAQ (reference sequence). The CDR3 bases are TGTGCCAGCAGCTTAAGCAGCTATGGCTACACCTTC. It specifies CASSLSSYGYTF.

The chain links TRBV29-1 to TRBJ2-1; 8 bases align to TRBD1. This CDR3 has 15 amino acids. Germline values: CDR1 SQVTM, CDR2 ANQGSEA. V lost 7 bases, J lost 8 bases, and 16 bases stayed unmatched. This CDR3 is CSGAPFGQGSYEQFF. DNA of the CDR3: TGCAGCGGGGCCCCGTTCGGACAGGGATCTTATGAGCAGTTCTTC.

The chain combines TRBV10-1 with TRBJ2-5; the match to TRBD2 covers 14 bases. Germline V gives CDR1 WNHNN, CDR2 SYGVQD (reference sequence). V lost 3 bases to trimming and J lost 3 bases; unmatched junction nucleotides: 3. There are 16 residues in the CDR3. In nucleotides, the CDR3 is TGCGCCAGCAGTGACCCGGGACTAGCGGGGGAAGAGACCCAGTACTTC. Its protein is CASSDPGLAGEETQYF.

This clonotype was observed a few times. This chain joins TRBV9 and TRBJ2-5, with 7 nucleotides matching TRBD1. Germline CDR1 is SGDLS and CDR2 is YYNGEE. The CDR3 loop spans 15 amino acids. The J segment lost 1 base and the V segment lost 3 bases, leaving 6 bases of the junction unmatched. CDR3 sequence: CASSARQGRQETQYF. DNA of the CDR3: TGTGCCAGCAGCGCTCGACAGGGACGCCAAGAGACCCAGTACTTC.

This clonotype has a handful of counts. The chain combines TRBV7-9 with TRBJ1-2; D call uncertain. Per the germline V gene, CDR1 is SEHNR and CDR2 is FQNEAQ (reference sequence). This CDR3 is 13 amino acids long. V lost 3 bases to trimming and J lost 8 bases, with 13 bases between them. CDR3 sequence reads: CASSFSSLEGYTF. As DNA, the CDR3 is TGTGCCAGCAGCTTCTCATCGCTGGAAGGCTACACCTTC.

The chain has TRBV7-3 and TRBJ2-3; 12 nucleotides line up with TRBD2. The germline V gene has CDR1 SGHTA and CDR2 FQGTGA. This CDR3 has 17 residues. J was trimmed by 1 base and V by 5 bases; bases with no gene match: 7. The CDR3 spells CASSPSRLAGGTDTQYF. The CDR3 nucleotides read TGTGCCAGCAGCCCCAGTCGACTAGCGGGAGGCACAGATACGCAGTATTTT.

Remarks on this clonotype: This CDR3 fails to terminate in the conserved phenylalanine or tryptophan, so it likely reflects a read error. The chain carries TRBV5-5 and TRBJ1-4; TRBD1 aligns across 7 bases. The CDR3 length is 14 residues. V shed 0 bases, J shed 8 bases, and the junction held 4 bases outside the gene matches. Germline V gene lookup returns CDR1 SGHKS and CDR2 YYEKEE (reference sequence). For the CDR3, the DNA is TGTGCCAGCAGCTTGGGACAGGGTTACGAAAAACTGTTTTCT. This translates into CASSLGQGYEKLFS.

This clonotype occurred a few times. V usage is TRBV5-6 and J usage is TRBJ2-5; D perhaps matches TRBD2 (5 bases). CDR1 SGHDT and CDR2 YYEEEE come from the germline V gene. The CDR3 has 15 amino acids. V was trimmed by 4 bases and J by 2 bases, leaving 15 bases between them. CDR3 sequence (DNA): TGTGCCAGCAGCGGACGGATCCTAGCTCAAGAGACCCAGTACTTC. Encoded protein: CASSGRILAQETQYF.